This is a list of T cell receptor beta chains from one sample in a study of shared clonotypes between healthy human individuals. Some clones are missing from TCRdb's copy, which holds only in-frame ones; the method was immunoSEQ multiplex PCR. The sample has roughly 520,000 clones, about 96% seen once. The sequenced sample was naive CD4+ T cells sorted from blood. The receptors shown here come from a woman aged 25 to 39 in good health. The conserved cysteine and the conserved F or W are not part of the CDR3 here. The order of the fields is V gene, CDR3 protein.

TRBV4-1 | ASSHEGQLGKTQY
TRBV7-2 | ASSLVGGSYEQY
TRBV28 | ASSLGSQGSNYGYT
TRBV6-1 | ASTAAHYEQY
TRBV5-1 | ASSPLKRSSYNEQF
TRBV10-3 | AISDLAGVYEQY
TRBV7-2 | ASSGSKGSTDTQY
TRBV10-3 | AIRTVGQAGQETQY
TRBV27 | ASSPRRGSVGYT
TRBV7-2 | ASSSQGADTEAF
TRBV5-1 | ASSLAGRFNQPQH
TRBV10-3 | AISEPGRLNTEAF
TRBV7-9 | ASSWGGNEKLF
TRBV27 | ASTPLAAGGREQY
TRBV28 | ASSLFLAGALYEQY
TRBV6-1 | ASSPSRREAF
TRBV7-9 | ASSFTGSETQY
TRBV9 | ASSVEGYYGNTIY
TRBV5-5 | ASSFDRVNTEAF
TRBV6-6 | ASSYDMGPTTDTQY
TRBV9 | ASSVDRGSGPNTEAF
TRBV27 | ASSRNPTAYSNQPQH